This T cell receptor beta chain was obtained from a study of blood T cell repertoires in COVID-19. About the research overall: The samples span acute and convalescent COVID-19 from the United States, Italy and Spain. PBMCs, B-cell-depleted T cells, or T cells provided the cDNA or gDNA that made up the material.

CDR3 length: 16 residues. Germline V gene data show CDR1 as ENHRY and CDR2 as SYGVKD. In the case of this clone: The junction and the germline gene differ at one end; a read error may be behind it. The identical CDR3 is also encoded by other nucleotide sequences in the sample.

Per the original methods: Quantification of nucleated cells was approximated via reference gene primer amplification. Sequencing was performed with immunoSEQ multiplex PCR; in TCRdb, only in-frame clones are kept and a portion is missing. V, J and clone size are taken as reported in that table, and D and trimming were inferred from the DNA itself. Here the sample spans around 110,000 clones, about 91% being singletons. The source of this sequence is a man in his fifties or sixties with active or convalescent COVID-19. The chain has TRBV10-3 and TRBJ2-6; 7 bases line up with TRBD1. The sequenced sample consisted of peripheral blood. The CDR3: CAISGDRSSGANVLTF. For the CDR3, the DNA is TGTGCCATCAGTGGGGACAGAAGCTCTGGAGCCAACGTCCTGACTTTC.